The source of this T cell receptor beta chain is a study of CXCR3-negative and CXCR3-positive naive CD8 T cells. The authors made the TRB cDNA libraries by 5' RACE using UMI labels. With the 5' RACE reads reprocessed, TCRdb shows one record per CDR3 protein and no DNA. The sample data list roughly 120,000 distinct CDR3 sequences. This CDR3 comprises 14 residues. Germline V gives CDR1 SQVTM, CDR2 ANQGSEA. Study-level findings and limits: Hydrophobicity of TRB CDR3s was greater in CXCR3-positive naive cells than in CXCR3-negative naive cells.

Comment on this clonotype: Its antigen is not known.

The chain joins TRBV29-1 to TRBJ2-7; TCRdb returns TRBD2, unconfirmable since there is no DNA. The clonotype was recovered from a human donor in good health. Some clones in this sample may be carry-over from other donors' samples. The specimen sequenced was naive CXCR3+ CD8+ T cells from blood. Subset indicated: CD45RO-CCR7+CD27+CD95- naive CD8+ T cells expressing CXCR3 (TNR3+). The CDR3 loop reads CSVAASGRTYEQYF.